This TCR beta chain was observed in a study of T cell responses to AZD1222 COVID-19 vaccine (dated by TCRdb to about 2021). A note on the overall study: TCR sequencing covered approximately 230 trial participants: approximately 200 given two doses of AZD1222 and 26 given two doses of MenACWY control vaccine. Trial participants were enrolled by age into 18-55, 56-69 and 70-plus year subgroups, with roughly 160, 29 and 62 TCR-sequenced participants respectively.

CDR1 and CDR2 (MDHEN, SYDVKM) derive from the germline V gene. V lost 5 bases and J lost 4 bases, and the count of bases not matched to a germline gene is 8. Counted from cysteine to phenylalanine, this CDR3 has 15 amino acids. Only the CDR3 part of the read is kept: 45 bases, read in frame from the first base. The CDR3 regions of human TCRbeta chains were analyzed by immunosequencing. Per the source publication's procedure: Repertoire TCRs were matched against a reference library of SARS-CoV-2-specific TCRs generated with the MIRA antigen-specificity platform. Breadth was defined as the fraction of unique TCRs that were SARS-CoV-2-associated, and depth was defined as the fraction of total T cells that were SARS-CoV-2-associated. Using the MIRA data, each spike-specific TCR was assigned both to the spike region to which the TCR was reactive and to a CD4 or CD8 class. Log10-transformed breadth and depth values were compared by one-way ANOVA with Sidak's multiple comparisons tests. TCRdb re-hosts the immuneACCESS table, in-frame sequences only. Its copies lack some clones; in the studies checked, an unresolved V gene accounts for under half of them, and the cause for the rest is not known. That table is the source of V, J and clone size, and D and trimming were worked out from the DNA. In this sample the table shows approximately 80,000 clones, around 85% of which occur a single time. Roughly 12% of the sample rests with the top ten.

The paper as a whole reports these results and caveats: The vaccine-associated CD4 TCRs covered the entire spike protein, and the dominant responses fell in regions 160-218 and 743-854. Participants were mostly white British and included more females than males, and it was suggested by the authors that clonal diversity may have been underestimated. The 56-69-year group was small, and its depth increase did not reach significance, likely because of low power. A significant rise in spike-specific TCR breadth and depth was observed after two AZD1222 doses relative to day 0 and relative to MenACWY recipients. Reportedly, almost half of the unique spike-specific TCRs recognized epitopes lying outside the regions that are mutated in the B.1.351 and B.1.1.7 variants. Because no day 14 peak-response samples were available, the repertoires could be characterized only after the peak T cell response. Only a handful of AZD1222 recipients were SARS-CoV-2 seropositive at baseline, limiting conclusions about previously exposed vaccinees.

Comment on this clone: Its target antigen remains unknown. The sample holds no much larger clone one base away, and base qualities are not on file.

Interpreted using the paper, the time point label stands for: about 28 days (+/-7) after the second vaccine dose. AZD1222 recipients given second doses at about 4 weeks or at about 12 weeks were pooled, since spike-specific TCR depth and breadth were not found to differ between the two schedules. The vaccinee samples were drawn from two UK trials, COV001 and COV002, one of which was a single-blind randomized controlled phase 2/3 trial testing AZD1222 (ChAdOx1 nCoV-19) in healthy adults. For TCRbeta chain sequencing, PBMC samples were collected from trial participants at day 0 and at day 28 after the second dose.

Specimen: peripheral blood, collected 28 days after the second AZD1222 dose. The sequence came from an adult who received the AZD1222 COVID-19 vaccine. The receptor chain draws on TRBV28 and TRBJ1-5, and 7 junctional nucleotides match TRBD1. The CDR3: CASSEHRGSNQPQHF. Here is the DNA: TGTGCCAGCAGTGAACACAGGGGTTCTAATCAGCCCCAGCATTTT.